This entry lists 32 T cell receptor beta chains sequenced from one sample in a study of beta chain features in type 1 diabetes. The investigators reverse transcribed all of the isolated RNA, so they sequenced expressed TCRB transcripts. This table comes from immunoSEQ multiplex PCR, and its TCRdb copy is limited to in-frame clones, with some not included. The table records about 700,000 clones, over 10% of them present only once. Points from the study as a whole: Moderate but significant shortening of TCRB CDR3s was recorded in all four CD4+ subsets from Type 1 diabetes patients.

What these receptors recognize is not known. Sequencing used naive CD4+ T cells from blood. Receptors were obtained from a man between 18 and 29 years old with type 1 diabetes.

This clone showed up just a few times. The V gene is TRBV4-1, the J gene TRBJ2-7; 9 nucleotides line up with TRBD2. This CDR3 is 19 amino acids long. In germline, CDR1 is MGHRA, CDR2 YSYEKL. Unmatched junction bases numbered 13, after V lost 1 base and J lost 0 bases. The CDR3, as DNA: TGCGCCAGCAGCCAAGCTGGAACGAAAAGCGGGGGGAGCTCCTACGAGCAGTACTTC. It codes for CASSQAGTKSGGSSYEQYF.

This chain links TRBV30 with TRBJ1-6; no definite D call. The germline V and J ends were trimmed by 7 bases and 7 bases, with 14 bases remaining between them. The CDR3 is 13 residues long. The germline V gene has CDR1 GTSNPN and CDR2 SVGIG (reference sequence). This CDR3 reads CASQGRQNSPLHF. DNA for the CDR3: TGTGCCTCCCAAGGGCGGCAGAATTCACCCCTCCACTTT.

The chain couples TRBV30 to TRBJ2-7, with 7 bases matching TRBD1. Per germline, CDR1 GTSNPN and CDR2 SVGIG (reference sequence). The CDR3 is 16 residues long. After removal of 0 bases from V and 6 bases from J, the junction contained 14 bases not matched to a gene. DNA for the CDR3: TGTGCCTGGAGTGTATGGGACATCGGCTACAGGGGCGAGCAGTACTTC. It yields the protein CAWSVWDIGYRGEQYF.

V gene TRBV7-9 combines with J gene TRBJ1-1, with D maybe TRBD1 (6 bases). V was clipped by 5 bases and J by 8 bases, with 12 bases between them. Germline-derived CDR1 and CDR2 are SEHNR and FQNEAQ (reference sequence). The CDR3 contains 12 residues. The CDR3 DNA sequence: TGTGCCAGCAGCCTAACAGGGAGCGAAGCTTTCTTT. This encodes CASSLTGSEAFF.

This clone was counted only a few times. This CDR3 is CASSLRSGGYYNEQFF. The CDR3 DNA follows: TGTGCCAGCAGCTTAAGGAGCGGGGGGTACTACAATGAGCAGTTCTTC. The rearrangement links TRBV11-3 to TRBJ2-1, with TRBD2 identical over 9 bases. Germline CDR1 SGHNT, CDR2 YENEEA. The CDR3 totals 16 residues. V lost 2 bases, J lost 3 bases, and 5 bases stayed unmatched.

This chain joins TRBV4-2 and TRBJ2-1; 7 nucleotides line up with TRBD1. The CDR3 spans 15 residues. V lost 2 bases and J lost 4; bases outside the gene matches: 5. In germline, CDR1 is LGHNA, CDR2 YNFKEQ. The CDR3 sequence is CASSQTARGYNEQFF. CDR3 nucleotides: TGTGCCAGCAGCCAAACGGCCAGGGGGTACAATGAGCAGTTCTTC.

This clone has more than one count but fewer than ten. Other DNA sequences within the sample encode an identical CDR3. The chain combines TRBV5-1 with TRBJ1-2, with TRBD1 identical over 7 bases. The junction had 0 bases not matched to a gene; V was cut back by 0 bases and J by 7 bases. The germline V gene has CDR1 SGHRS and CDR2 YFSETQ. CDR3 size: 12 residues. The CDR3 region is CASSLEGAGYTF. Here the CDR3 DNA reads TGCGCCAGCAGCTTGGAGGGGGCTGGCTACACCTTC.

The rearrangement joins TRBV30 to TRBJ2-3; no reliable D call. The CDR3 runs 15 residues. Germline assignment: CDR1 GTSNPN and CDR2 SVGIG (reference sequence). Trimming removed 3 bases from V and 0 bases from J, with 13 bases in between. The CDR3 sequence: CAWRGYSSSTDTQYF. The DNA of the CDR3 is TGTGCCTGGAGAGGTTACTCCTCTAGCACAGATACGCAGTATTTT.

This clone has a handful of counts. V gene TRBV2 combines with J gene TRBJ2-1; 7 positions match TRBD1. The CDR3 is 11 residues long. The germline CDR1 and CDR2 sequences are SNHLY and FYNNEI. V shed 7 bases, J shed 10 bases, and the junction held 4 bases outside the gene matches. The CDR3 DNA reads TGTGCCAGCAAAGGGGGCGAGGAGCAGTTCTTC. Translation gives CASKGGEEQFF. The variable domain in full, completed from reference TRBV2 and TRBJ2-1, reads EPEVTQTPSHQVTQMGQEVILRCVPISNHLYFYWYRQILGQKVEFLVSFYNNEISEKSEIFDDQFSVERPDGSNFTLKIRSTKLEDSAMYFCASKGGEEQFFGPGTRLTVL.

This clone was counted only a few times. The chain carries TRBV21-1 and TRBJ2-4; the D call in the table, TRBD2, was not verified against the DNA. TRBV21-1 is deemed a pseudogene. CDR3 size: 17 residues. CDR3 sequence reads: CASSSFLLRLAKNIQYF. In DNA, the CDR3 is TGTGCCAGCAGCAGCTTCCTTCTTCGACTAGCCAAAAACATTCAGTACTTC.

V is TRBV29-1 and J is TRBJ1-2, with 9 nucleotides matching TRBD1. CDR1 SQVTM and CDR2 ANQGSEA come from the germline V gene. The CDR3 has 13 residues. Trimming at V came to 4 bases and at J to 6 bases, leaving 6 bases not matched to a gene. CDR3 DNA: TGCAGCGTTGGGGGACAGGGAAGGGATGGCTACACCTTC. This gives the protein CSVGGQGRDGYTF.

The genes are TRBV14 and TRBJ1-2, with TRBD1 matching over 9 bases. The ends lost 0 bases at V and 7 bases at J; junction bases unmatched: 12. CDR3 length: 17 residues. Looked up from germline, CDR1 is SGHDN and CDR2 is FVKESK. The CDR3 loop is CASSQDCRDRDLFGYTF. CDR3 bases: TGTGCCAGCAGCCAAGATTGTCGGGACAGGGATCTTTTTGGCTACACCTTC.

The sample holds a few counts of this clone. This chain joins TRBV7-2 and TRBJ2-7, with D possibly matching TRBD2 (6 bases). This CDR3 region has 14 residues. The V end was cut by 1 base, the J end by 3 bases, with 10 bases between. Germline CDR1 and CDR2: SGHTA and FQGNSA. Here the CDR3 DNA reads TGTGCCAGCAGCTTAGGGGAGGCCCTCTACGAGCAGTACTTC. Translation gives CASSLGEALYEQYF.

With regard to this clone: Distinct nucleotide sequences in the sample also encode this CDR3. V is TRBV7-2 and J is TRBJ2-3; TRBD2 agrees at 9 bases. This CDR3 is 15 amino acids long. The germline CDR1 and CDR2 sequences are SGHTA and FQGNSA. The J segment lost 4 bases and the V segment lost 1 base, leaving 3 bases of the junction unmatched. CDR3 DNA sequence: TGTGCCAGCAGCTTAGTCGCGGGGGGGCCAGATACGCAGTATTTT. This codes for CASSLVAGGPDTQYF.

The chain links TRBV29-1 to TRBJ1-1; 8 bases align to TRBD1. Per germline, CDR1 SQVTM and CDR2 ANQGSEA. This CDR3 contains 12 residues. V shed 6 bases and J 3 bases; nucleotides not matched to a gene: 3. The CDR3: CSVQQGDTEAFF. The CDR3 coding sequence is TGCAGCGTCCAACAGGGGGACACTGAAGCTTTCTTT. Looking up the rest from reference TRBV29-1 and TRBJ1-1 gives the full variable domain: SAVISQKPSRDICQRGTSLTIQCQVDSQVTMMFWYRQQPGQSLTLIATANQGSEATYESGFVIDKFPISRPNLTFSTLTVSNMSPEDSSIYLCSVQQGDTEAFFGQGTRLTVV.

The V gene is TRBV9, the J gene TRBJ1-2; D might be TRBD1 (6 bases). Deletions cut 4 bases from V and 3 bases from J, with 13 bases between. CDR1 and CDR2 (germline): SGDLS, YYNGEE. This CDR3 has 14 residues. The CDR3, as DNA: TGTGCCAGCAGCCTTCCGGGACAAGACTATGGCTACACCTTC. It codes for CASSLPGQDYGYTF.

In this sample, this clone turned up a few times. CDR3 protein: CASSRDRAYEQYF. CDR3 nucleotides: TGTGCCAGCTCACGGGACAGGGCCTACGAGCAGTACTTC. The chain recombines TRBV11-2 with TRBJ2-7; 9 bases are a match to TRBD1. The CDR3 sequence is 13 residues long. V lost 8 bases and J lost 2; bases outside the gene matches: 4. Germline V gives CDR1 SGHAT, CDR2 FQNNGV.

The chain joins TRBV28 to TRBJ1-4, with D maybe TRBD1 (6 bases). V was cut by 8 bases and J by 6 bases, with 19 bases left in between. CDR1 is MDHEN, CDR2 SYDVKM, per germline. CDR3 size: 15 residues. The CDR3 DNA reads TGTGCCAGCTGGGGGCAGGGGTCGATCGATGAAAAACTGTTTTTT. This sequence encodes CASWGQGSIDEKLFF.

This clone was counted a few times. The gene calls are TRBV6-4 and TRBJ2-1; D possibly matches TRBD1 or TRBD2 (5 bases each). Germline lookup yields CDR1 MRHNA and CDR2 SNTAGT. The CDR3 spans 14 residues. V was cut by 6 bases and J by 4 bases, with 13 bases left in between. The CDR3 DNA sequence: TGTGCCAGCAGCGCTGAGGGGACGTACAATGAGCAGTTCTTC. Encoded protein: CASSAEGTYNEQFF.

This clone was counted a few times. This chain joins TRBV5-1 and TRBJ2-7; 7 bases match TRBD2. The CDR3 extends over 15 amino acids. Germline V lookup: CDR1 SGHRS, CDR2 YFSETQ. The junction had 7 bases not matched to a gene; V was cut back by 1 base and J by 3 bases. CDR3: CASSLLAGDHYEQYF. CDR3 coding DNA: TGCGCCAGCAGCTTGTTGGCGGGGGACCACTACGAGCAGTACTTC. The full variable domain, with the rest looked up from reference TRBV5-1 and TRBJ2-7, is KAGVTQTPRYLIKTRGQQVTLSCSPISGHRSVSWYQQTPGQGLQFLFEYFSETQRNKGNFPGRFSGRQFSNSRSEMNVSTLELGDSALYLCASSLLAGDHYEQYFGPGTRLTVT.

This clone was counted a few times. The CDR3 here is CASSYGQGGYEQYF. The CDR3 DNA reads TGTGCCAGCAGTTACGGGCAGGGGGGCTACGAGCAGTACTTC. V is TRBV6-6 and J is TRBJ2-7; possibly TRBD1 for D (7 bases). V dropped 2 bases and J dropped 3 bases, with 11 bases sitting between them. The CDR3 runs to 14 residues. Germline assignment: CDR1 MNHNY and CDR2 SVGAGI (reference sequence).

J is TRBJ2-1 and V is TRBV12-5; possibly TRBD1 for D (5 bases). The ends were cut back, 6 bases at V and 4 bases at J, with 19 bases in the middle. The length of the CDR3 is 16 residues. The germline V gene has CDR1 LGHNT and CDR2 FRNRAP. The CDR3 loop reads CASGLDSYLSYNEQFF. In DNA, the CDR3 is TGTGCTAGTGGCCTAGACAGCTACCTTTCGTACAATGAGCAGTTCTTC.

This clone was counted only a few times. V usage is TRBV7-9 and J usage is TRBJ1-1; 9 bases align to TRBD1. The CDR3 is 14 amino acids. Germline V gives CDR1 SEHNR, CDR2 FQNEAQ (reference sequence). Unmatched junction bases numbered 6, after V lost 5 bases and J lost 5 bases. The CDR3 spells CASSRQQGATEAFF. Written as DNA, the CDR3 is TGTGCCAGCAGCCGGCAACAGGGGGCTACTGAAGCTTTCTTT.

CDR3 sequence: CASSGQPQGSRFF. The CDR3 DNA sequence: TGTGCCAGCAGCGGACAACCTCAGGGGTCGCGGTTCTTC. The V gene is TRBV7-2, the J gene TRBJ2-1, with D possibly being TRBD1 (6 bases). The CDR3 totals 13 residues. CDR1 SGHTA and CDR2 FQGNSA come from the germline V gene. The V gene lost 5 bases and the J gene lost 15 bases, with 20 bases spanning the gap.

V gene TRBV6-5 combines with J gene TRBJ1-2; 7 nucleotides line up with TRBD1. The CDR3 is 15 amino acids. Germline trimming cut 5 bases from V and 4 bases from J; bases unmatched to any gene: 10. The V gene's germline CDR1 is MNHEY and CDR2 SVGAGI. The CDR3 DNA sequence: TGTGCCAGCAGTCCACAGGGGATGATAAGCTATGGCTACACCTTC. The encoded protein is CASSPQGMISYGYTF.

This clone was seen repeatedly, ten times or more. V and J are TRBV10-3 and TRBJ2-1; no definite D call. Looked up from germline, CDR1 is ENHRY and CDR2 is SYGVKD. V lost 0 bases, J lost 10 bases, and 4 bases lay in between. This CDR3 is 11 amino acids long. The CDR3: CAISESTEQFF. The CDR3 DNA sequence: TGTGCCATCAGTGAGTCAACCGAGCAGTTCTTC.

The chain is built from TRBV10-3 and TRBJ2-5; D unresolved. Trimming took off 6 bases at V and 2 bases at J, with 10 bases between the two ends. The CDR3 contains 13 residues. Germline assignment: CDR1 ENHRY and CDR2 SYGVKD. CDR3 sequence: CAISKGLQETQYF. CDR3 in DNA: TGTGCCATCAGCAAGGGTTTACAAGAGACCCAGTACTTC.

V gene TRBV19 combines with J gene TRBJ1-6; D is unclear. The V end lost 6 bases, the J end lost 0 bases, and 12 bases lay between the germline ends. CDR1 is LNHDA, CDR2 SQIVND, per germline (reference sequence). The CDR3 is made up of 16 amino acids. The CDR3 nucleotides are TGTGCCAGTAGCCACATGACTGCCTCCTATAATTCACCCCTCCACTTT. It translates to CASSHMTASYNSPLHF. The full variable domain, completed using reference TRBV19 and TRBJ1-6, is DGGITQSPKYLFRKEGQNVTLSCEQNLNHDAMYWYRQDPGQGLRLIYYSQIVNDFQKGDIAEGYSVSREKKESFPLTVTSAQKNPTAFYLCASSHMTASYNSPLHFGNGTRLTVT.

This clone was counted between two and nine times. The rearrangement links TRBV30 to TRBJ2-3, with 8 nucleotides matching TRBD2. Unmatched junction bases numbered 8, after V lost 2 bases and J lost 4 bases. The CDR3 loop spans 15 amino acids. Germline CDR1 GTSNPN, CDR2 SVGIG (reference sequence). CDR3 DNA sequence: TGTGCCTGGAGTTTGGGACTAGTAGTTCCAGATACGCAGTATTTT. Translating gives CAWSLGLVVPDTQYF.

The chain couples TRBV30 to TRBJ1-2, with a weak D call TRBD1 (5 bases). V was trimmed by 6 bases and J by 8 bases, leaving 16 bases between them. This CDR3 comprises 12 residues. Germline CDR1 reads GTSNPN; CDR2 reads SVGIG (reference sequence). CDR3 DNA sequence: TGTGCCTGCGGGGGGGTCGAGCCGGGCTACACCTTC. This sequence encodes CACGGVEPGYTF.

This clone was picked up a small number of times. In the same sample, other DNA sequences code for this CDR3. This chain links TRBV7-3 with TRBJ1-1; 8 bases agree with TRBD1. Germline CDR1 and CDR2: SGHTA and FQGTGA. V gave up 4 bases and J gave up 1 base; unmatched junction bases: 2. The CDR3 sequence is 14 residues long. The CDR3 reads CASSSDRGNTEAFF. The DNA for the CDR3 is TGTGCCAGCAGCTCAGACAGGGGGAACACTGAAGCTTTCTTT.

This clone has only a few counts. The DNA of the CDR3 is TGTGCCAGCAGCTTCCCTTTGACAGGCCTCAACTATGGCTACACCTTC. Translation gives CASSFPLTGLNYGYTF. V is TRBV7-2 and J is TRBJ1-2, with a possible D match to TRBD1 (6 bases). Trimming shortened V by 3 bases and J by 2 bases, and 16 bases separated the two germline ends. Looked up from germline, CDR1 is SGHTA and CDR2 is FQGNSA. The CDR3 has 16 amino acids.